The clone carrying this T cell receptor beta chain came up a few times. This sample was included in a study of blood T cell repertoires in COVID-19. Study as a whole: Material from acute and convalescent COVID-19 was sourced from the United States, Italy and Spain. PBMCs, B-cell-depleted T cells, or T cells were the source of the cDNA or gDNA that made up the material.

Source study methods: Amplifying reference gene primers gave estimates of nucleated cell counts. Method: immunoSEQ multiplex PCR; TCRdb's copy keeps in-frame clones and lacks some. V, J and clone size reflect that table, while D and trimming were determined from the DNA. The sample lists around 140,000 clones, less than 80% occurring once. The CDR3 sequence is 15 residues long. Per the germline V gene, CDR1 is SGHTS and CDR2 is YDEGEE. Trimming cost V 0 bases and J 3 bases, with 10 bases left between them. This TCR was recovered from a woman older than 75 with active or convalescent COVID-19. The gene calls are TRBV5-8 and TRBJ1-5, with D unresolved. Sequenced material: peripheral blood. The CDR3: CASSLGQVVNQPQHF. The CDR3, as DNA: TGTGCCAGCAGCTTGGGTCAGGTGGTCAATCAGCCCCAGCATTTT.